The 21 T cell receptor beta chains below all came from one sample that was sequenced in a study of Ad26.COV2.S vaccination and SARS-CoV-2 variants. The data were produced by immunoSEQ multiplex PCR, yet TCRdb's version contains in-frame clones alone and is incomplete. This table holds a few hundred thousand clones, around 87% found once. The sample's treatment: 15 to 20 received Ad26.COV2.S at low or high dose, single or two shots; 5 received placebo; per-sample allocation not given. All samples were drawn on day 63, counting from the first vaccine or placebo injection. The input for sequencing was peripheral blood, taken in a trial of Ad26.COV2.S vaccine versus placebo. The receptors were sampled from a person between 18 and 65 years old who received the Ad26.COV2.S COVID-19 vaccine or a placebo.

The chain joins TRBV5-8 to TRBJ2-3; TRBD1 matches at 8 bases. The CDR3 contains 15 residues. J lost 4 bases, V lost 1 base, and 5 bases had no gene match. Per the germline V gene, CDR1 is SGHTS and CDR2 is YDEGEE. CDR3 region: CASSLKQGGADTQYF. The CDR3 DNA follows: TGTGCCAGCAGCTTGAAACAGGGGGGTGCAGATACGCAGTATTTT.

V is TRBV29-1 and J is TRBJ2-1; D remains unclear. From germline, CDR1 is SQVTM and CDR2 ANQGSEA. The ends were cut back, 4 bases at V and 0 bases at J, with 13 bases in the middle. CDR3 length equals 15 residues. The CDR3 DNA reads TGCAGCGTTGTTCCCCATACGAGCTCCTACAATGAGCAGTTCTTC. As protein: CSVVPHTSSYNEQFF.

The V call is TRBV6-5, the J call TRBJ2-1, with D perhaps matching TRBD2 (7 bases). The V gene's germline CDR1 is MNHEY and CDR2 SVGAGI. The CDR3 runs to 15 residues. The germline V and J ends were trimmed by 6 bases and 5 bases, with 17 bases remaining between them. Here the CDR3 reads CASRLDGGPHNEQFF. The CDR3, as DNA: TGTGCCAGCAGACTCGACGGGGGGCCCCACAATGAGCAGTTCTTC.

The chain has TRBV5-4 and TRBJ2-7; TRBD1 agrees at 8 bases. V shed 4 bases and J 1 base; nucleotides not matched to a gene: 4. Germline assignment: CDR1 SGHNT and CDR2 YYREEE (reference sequence). The CDR3 is 14 residues long. This CDR3 is CASSHDRGSYEQYF. In DNA, the CDR3 is TGTGCCAGCAGCCACGACAGGGGATCCTACGAGCAGTACTTC.

In this sample, this clone turned up once. V gene TRBV6-2 or TRBV6-3 combines with J gene TRBJ1-1; 7 nucleotides match TRBD1. This CDR3 has 13 residues. V lost 4 bases, J lost 6 bases, and 5 bases stayed unmatched. Germline lookup yields CDR1 MNHEY and CDR2 SVGEGT. The CDR3 DNA reads TGTGCCAGCAGTTGGACAGGTGTCGCTGAAGCTTTCTTT. It translates to CASSWTGVAEAFF.

The chain links TRBV7-2 to TRBJ1-2, with 10 bases matching TRBD1. Germline CDR1 reads SGHTA; CDR2 reads FQGNSA. This CDR3 has 15 amino acids. V shed 6 bases and J 2 bases; nucleotides not matched to a gene: 6. The CDR3 loop is CASRPDRGPNYGYTF. Here the CDR3 DNA reads TGTGCCAGCAGGCCAGACAGGGGGCCGAACTATGGCTACACCTTC.

The chain's CDR3 is CASSPTRGETQYF. In DNA form, the CDR3 reads TGCGCCAGCAGCCCGACTAGGGGGGAGACCCAGTACTTC. This chain joins TRBV5-1 and TRBJ2-5, with D perhaps being TRBD1 or TRBD2 (6 bases each). The CDR3 has 13 amino acids. Trimming took 4 bases from V and 5 from J, leaving 12 bases between them. Germline CDR1 is SGHRS and CDR2 is YFSETQ.

This sequence joins TRBV7-6 and TRBJ2-3; 8 nucleotides align to TRBD1. V gave up 4 bases and J gave up 0 bases; unmatched junction bases: 6. The CDR3 has 16 amino acids. Per the germline V gene, CDR1 is SGHVS and CDR2 is FNYEAQ. The CDR3: CASSSGQGFSTDTQYF. For the CDR3, the DNA is TGTGCCAGCAGCTCCGGACAGGGTTTTAGCACAGATACGCAGTATTTT.

A few counts support this clone. The CDR3 sequence: CASSFSGFGQFF. CDR3 nucleotides: TGTGCCAGCAGCTTTTCAGGGTTTGGGCAGTTCTTC. V usage is TRBV5-8 and J usage is TRBJ2-1, with a tentative D call TRBD1 (5 bases). Germline values: CDR1 SGHTS, CDR2 YDEGEE. This CDR3 is built from 12 residues. Trimming pared 2 bases from V and 12 bases from J, leaving 12 bases between.

CDR3 residues: CASSPWGVSSTDTQYF. The CDR3 DNA reads TGTGCCAGCAGCCCCTGGGGGGTTAGCAGCACAGATACGCAGTATTTT. The chain carries TRBV9 and TRBJ2-3; TRBD2 is a possible D gene (6 bases). Germline values: CDR1 SGDLS, CDR2 YYNGEE. There are 16 residues in the CDR3. V was trimmed by 4 bases and J by 0 bases, leaving 15 bases between them.

This sequence joins TRBV10-3 and TRBJ1-2; 7 bases map to TRBD1. This CDR3 comprises 15 residues. After removal of 2 bases from V and 6 bases from J, the junction contained 9 bases not matched to a gene. Germline assignment: CDR1 ENHRY and CDR2 SYGVKD. CDR3: CAISELTQGWDGYTF. The DNA of the CDR3 is TGTGCCATCAGTGAGCTGACACAGGGGTGGGATGGCTACACCTTC.

V gene TRBV19 combines with J gene TRBJ2-2, with a possible D match to TRBD1 (6 bases). Trimming cost V 9 bases and J 0 bases, with 14 bases left between them. CDR1 is LNHDA, CDR2 SQIVND, per germline (reference sequence). The CDR3 length is 15 residues. For the CDR3, the DNA is TGTGCCAGCCTCAGGGGCCAAACGAACACCGGGGAGCTGTTTTTT. Its translation is CASLRGQTNTGELFF.

V and J are TRBV7-9 and TRBJ1-1, with D unclear. Between the trimmed V and J ends, which lost 2 bases and 5 bases, there was a span of 9 bases. The CDR3 sequence is 13 residues long. Germline V gene data show CDR1 as SEHNR and CDR2 as FQNEAQ (reference sequence). CDR3 loop: CASSLRGETEAFF. The CDR3 region has the DNA TGTGCCAGCAGCTTACGGGGAGAAACTGAAGCTTTCTTT.

This sequence joins TRBV6-6 and TRBJ1-5; 7 bases line up with TRBD1. The V segment lost 7 bases and the J segment 0 bases; nucleotides outside the gene matches: 9. This CDR3 has 16 residues. Germline V gives CDR1 MNHNY, CDR2 SVGAGI (reference sequence). The CDR3 here is CASNPGQRYSNQPQHF. The CDR3 region has the DNA TGTGCCAGCAATCCGGGACAGAGGTATAGCAATCAGCCCCAGCATTTT.

J is TRBJ2-7 and V is TRBV4-1; 10 nucleotides agree with TRBD2. The length of the CDR3 is 15 residues. Trimming at V came to 1 base and at J to 4 bases, leaving 4 bases not matched to a gene. Germline CDR1 reads MGHRA; CDR2 reads YSYEKL. CDR3 in amino acids: CASSQVLAGLYEQYF. The CDR3 coding sequence is TGCGCCAGCAGCCAAGTACTAGCGGGACTTTACGAGCAGTACTTC.

The J gene is TRBJ2-3, the V gene TRBV7-3; TRBD2 aligns across 8 bases. This CDR3 spans 15 amino acids. V lost 3 bases to trimming and J lost 4 bases; unmatched junction nucleotides: 6. From germline, CDR1 is SGHTA and CDR2 FQGTGA. The CDR3 sequence is CASSLASGGADTQYF. The CDR3 coding sequence is TGTGCCAGCAGCTTGGCCAGCGGGGGAGCAGATACGCAGTATTTT. Full variable domain (outside the CDR3, taken from reference TRBV7-3 and TRBJ2-3): GAGVSQTPSNKVTEKGKYVELRCDPISGHTALYWYRQSLGQGPEFLIYFQGTGAADDSGLPNDRFFAVRPEGSVSTLKIQRTERGDSAVYLCASSLASGGADTQYFGPGTRLTVL.

The gene calls are TRBV10-3 and TRBJ2-1, with D perhaps TRBD1 or TRBD2 (5 bases each). Germline CDR1 is ENHRY and CDR2 is SYGVKD. The V end was cut by 0 bases, the J end by 8 bases, with 11 bases between. The CDR3 contains 14 residues. The CDR3 here is CAISESRGVDEQFF. For the CDR3, the DNA is TGTGCCATCAGTGAGTCGCGAGGGGTGGATGAGCAGTTCTTC.

The CDR3 region is CASSLSSTPRGNTEAFF. CDR3 in DNA: TGTGCCAGCAGTTTATCCTCCACCCCCCGGGGGAACACTGAAGCTTTCTTT. The V call is TRBV27, the J call TRBJ1-1; D call uncertain. V dropped 0 bases and J dropped 1 base, with 15 bases sitting between them. CDR1 is MNHEY and CDR2 is SMNVEV in the germline V gene (reference sequence). The CDR3 is 17 amino acids.

This chain links TRBV20-1 with TRBJ1-1; D is uncertain. The CDR3 runs 11 residues. Between the trimmed V and J ends, which lost 3 bases and 8 bases, there was a span of 10 bases. Germline CDR1 DFQATT, CDR2 SNEGSKA (reference sequence). The CDR3: CSASTFGEAFF. The DNA of the CDR3 is TGCAGTGCTAGTACATTCGGCGAAGCTTTCTTT.

V gene TRBV19 combines with J gene TRBJ2-5; the D gene is possibly TRBD1 (5 bases). This CDR3 has 12 residues. Germline CDR1 reads LNHDA; CDR2 reads SQIVND (reference sequence). The V end lost 6 bases, the J end lost 4 bases, and 9 bases lay between the germline ends. Here the CDR3 reads CASRQAGETQYF. DNA for the CDR3: TGTGCCAGTAGACAGGCCGGAGAGACCCAGTACTTC. The variable domain in full, completed from reference TRBV19 and TRBJ2-5, reads DGGITQSPKYLFRKEGQNVTLSCEQNLNHDAMYWYRQDPGQGLRLIYYSQIVNDFQKGDIAEGYSVSREKKESFPLTVTSAQKNPTAFYLCASRQAGETQYFGPGTRLLVL.

To note about this clone: Other nucleotide sequences from this sample produce the same CDR3. V is TRBV4-3 and J is TRBJ1-6, with TRBD1 matching over 9 bases. The CDR3 consists of 14 residues. CDR1 LGHNA and CDR2 YSLEER come from the germline V gene. Unmatched junction bases numbered 1, after V lost 3 bases and J lost 7 bases. DNA of the CDR3: TGCGCCAGCAGCCAGGGACAGGGCAATTCACCCCTCCACTTT. It codes for CASSQGQGNSPLHF.